These 10 T cell receptor beta chains were all obtained from the same sample, sequenced in a study of OX40 agonist ivuxolimab in advanced cancers. Clones were sequenced by immunoSEQ multiplex PCR, and TCRdb holds only the in-frame ones, with some missing. This table holds roughly 60,000 clones, 91% found once. Sequencing used CD4+ or CD8+ T cells sorted from blood, obtained in a trial of the OX40 agonist ivuxolimab. These TCRs come from an adult with an advanced solid tumor such as melanoma, head and neck, liver or kidney cancer.

The table lists this clone with a few counts. The rearrangement uses TRBV28 and TRBJ1-2; D might be TRBD1 (5 bases). The CDR3 totals 15 residues. The V gene's germline CDR1 is MDHEN and CDR2 SYDVKM. Trimming removed 1 base from V and 4 bases from J, with 13 bases in between. CDR3 loop: CASSLSPTAPYGYTF. DNA of the CDR3: TGTGCCAGCAGTTTATCCCCGACAGCGCCCTATGGCTACACCTTC.

This chain uses TRBV7-6 with TRBJ2-1; a weak D match, TRBD2 (5 bases). Germline V lookup: CDR1 SGHVS, CDR2 FNYEAQ. Trimming pared 0 bases from V and 2 bases from J, leaving 11 bases between. The CDR3 sequence is 16 residues long. The chain's CDR3 is CASSLARVGPYNEQFF. CDR3 bases: TGTGCCAGCAGCTTAGCGCGGGTGGGCCCCTACAATGAGCAGTTCTTC.

V is TRBV2 and J is TRBJ2-1, with 12 bases fitting TRBD2. Germline assignment: CDR1 SNHLY and CDR2 FYNNEI. This CDR3 contains 15 residues. V was clipped by 6 bases and J by 5 bases; unmatched bases: 5. As DNA, the CDR3 is TGTGCCAGCAGCGGCCTAGCGGGAGGGAACAATGAGCAGTTCTTC. Translation gives CASSGLAGGNNEQFF.

The chain couples TRBV30 to TRBJ1-4; D remains unclear. The CDR3 has 15 residues. The V and J ends lost 0 bases and 2 bases respectively, with 10 bases between them. CDR1 is GTSNPN and CDR2 is SVGIG in the germline V gene (reference sequence). Here the CDR3 reads CAWSVMWGTNEKLFF. The CDR3 region has the DNA TGTGCCTGGAGTGTAATGTGGGGTACTAATGAAAAACTGTTTTTT.

V and J are TRBV5-1 and TRBJ2-1; 9 bases line up with TRBD2. The CDR3 totals 14 residues. After removal of 0 bases from V and 8 bases from J, the junction contained 3 bases not matched to a gene. Germline CDR1 reads SGHRS; CDR2 reads YFSETQ. The CDR3 reads CASSLEREEDEQFF. In DNA, the CDR3 is TGCGCCAGCAGCTTGGAGCGGGAGGAGGATGAGCAGTTCTTC.

The rearrangement links TRBV15 to TRBJ2-3, with 8 positions matching TRBD2. V was clipped by 0 bases and J by 6 bases; unmatched bases: 2. Germline V gives CDR1 LNHNV, CDR2 YYDKDF (reference sequence). This CDR3 comprises 14 residues. CDR3 nucleotide sequence: TGTGCCACCAGCAGAGAACTAGCGGCTGATACGCAGTATTTT. Its protein is CATSRELAADTQYF.

The chain has TRBV15 and TRBJ2-3; D ambiguous. The germline V and J ends were trimmed by 7 bases and 0 bases, with 14 bases remaining between them. CDR3 length: 15 residues. CDR1 LNHNV and CDR2 YYDKDF come from the germline V gene (reference sequence). This CDR3 reads CATTSLMVSTDTQYF. CDR3 DNA sequence: TGTGCCACCACATCTCTCATGGTGAGCACAGATACGCAGTATTTT.

The chain employs TRBV4-2 and TRBJ2-2; D unclear. The V end was cut by 0 bases, the J end by 6 bases, with 5 bases between. There are 13 residues in the CDR3. The germline V gene encodes CDR1 LGHNA and CDR2 YNFKEQ. The CDR3, as DNA: TGTGCCAGCAGCCAAGAAGGTTCCGGGGAGCTGTTTTTT. Protein product: CASSQEGSGELFF.

The chain links TRBV7-6 to TRBJ2-7, with D possibly called TRBD1 or TRBD2 (5 bases each). The CDR3 sequence is 13 residues long. Germline-derived CDR1 and CDR2 are SGHVS and FNYEAQ. Trimming pared 5 bases from V and 4 bases from J, leaving 12 bases between. DNA for the CDR3: TGTGCCAGCAGCCCGGGGCCTCAGTACGAGCAGTACTTC. Protein product: CASSPGPQYEQYF.

V gene TRBV19 combines with J gene TRBJ1-2; D not certain. CDR3 length: 12 residues. Germline lookup yields CDR1 LNHDA and CDR2 SQIVND (reference sequence). DNA for the CDR3: TGTGCTGCTACAATGGGAGGGTATGGCTACACCTTC. This codes for CAATMGGYGYTF.